This TCR beta chain appears in the sequencing data of a study of CD8+ T cells in alopecia areata. Details on this clone: Germline and genes here are mouse.

Extraction of RNA preceded its reverse transcription into cDNA, which served as the sequencing template. Measured with immunoSEQ multiplex PCR; TCRdb has only the in-frame clones, and not every one. The data show around 100,000 clones, with none appearing a single time. This clonotype originated in a C3H/HeJ mouse with alopecia areata. The strain's MHC haplotype is H2-k. The sample comprised lesional skin.

The chain's CDR3 is CASSDELGLNQDTQYF. CDR3 bases read: TGTGCCAGCAGTGATGAGCTGGGGCTTAACCAAGAC. The V and J genes are TRBV13-3 and TRBJ2-5, with a weak D call TRBD2 (6 bases). Read data end 4 residues before the CDR3 end; the end is taken from the germline J gene. This CDR3 comprises 16 residues. V was clipped by 0 bases and J by 0 bases, with 11 bases between them. The germline CDR1 and CDR2 sequences are NNHDY and SYVADS.